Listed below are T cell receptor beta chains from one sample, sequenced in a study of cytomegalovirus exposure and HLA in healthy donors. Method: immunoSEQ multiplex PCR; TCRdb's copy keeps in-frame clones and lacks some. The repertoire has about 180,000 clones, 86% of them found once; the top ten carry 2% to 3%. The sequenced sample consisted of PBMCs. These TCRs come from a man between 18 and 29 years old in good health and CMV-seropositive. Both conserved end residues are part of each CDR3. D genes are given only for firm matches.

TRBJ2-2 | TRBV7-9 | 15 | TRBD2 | CASSLSGGNTGELFF
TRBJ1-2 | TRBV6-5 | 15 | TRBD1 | CASREPGQGNYGYTF
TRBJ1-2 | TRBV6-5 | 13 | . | CASSYSKGHGYTF
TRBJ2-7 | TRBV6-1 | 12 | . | CAIEGRGYEQYF
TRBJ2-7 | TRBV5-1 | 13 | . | CASSFRQSYEQYF
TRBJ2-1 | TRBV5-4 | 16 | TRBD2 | CASSPGLAGGYNEQFF
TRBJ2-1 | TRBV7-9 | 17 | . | CASSREPGQVAYNEQFF
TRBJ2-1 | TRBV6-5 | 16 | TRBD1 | CASSYLGQGARNEQFF
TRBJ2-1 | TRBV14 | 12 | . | CASSAMGDEQFF
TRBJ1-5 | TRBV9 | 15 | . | CASSVDGGSNQPQHF
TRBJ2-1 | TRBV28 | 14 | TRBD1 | CASSSGQVYNEQFF
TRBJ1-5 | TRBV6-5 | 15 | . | CASSRTERSNQPQHF
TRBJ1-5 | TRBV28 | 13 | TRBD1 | CASRDRGYQPQHF
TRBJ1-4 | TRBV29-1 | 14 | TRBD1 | CSVESGTGSEKLFF
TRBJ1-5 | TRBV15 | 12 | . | CATHSGEGPQHF
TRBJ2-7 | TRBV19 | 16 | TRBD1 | CASRAQGQGVGYEQYF
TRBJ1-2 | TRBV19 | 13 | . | CASSNRVIYGYTF
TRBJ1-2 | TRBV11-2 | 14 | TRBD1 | CASSSGQGPYGYTF
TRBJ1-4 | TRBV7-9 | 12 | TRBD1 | CASSSDQGEMFF
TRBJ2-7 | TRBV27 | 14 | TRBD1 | CASSPGQGAVEQYF
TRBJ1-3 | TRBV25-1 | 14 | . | CASSEPAATDTIYF
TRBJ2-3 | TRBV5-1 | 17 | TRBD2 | CASSFLVPSGGPDTQYF